Each of the 3 T cell receptor beta chains below was sequenced from the same sample in a study of blood T cell repertoires in COVID-19. Only in-frame clones appear in the TCRdb table, and some are missing; sequencing was by immunoSEQ multiplex PCR. The sample holds some 160,000 clones; approximately 91% are singletons and the top ten take about 2.3%. The sequencing sample was made of peripheral blood. The receptor set was obtained from a man aged 18 to 29 with acute or convalescent COVID-19.

The V and J genes are TRBV18 and TRBJ2-5; TRBD2 agrees at 7 bases. J gave up 4 bases and V 1 base, and 6 bases lay outside the gene matches. The CDR3 length is 15 residues. Germline CDR1 reads KGHSH; CDR2 reads LQKENI. Here the CDR3 DNA reads TGTGCCAGCTCACCACGGTCCGGGGGGAGAGAGACCCAGTACTTC. Translation: CASSPRSGGRETQYF.

The rearrangement links TRBV9 to TRBJ2-1; 14 nucleotides align to TRBD2. The junction had 9 bases not matched to a gene; V was cut back by 4 bases and J by 9 bases. The germline V gene encodes CDR1 SGDLS and CDR2 YYNGEE. The CDR3 has 16 amino acids. DNA for the CDR3: TGTGCCAGCAGCCCTCACTCTGGGACTAGCGGGGGTGAGCAGTTCTTC. This translates into CASSPHSGTSGGEQFF.

This clone was detected a few times. The rearrangement uses TRBV30 and TRBJ1-2, with a possible D match to TRBD1 (6 bases). Germline V CDR1 and CDR2: GTSNPN, SVGIG (reference sequence). Trimming cost V 0 bases and J 5 bases, with 19 bases left between them. This CDR3 has 16 amino acids. The CDR3 here is CAWSVKTGGPGYGYTF. The CDR3 DNA reads as TGTGCCTGGAGTGTCAAGACAGGCGGACCGGGGTATGGCTACACCTTC.